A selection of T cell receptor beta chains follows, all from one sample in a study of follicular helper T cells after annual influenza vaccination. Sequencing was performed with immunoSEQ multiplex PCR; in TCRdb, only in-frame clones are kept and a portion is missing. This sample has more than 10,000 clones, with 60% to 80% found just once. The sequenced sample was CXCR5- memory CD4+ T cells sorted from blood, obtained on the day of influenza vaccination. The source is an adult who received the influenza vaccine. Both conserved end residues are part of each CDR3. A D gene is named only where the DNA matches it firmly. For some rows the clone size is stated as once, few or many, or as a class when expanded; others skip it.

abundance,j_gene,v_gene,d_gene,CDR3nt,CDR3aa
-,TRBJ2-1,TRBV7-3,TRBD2,TGTGCCAGCAGCCCGACTAGCGGGGCTGGGAATGAGCAGTTCTTC,CASSPTSGAGNEQFF
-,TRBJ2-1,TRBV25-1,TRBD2,TGTGCCAGCAGGGCTAGCGGGGGGGCCCTGGCCTACAATGAGCAGTTCTTC,CASRASGGALAYNEQFF
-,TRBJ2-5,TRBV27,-,TGTGCCAGCAGTTTGTTGTCCGGGGAGACCCAGTACTTC,CASSLLSGETQYF
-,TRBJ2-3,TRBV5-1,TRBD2,TGCGCCAGCAGCTTGGTCCCCCCGGGGGGAATATCTAGCACAGATACGCAGTATTTT,CASSLVPPGGISSTDTQYF
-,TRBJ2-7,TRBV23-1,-,TGCGCCGGGAACCCCTCTCCAGTCCAGCCCGAAGCGGGCTACGAGCAGTACTTC,CAGNPSPVQPEAGYEQYF
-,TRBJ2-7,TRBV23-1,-,TGCGCCAGCAGTCAAGCCCAGGGCGAGCAGTACTTC,CASSQAQGEQYF
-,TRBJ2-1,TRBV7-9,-,TGTGCCAGCAGCTTCCCCGGGTCCCCCTACAATGAGCAGTTCTTC,CASSFPGSPYNEQFF
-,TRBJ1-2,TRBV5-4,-,TGTGCCAGCACCACTCGTGGGTATGGCTACACCTTC,CASTTRGYGYTF
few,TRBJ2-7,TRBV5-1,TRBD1,TGCGCCAGCAGCGGGACAGGGCTAACCTACGAGCAGTACTTC,CASSGTGLTYEQYF
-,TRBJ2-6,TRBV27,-,TGTGCCAGCAGTCCTTACAGCTCTGGGGCCAACGTCCTGACTTTC,CASSPYSSGANVLTF
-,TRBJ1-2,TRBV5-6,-,TGTGCCAGCATCTTGGCCAGAAGCTATGGCTACACCTTC,CASILARSYGYTF
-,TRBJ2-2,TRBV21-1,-,TGTGCCAGCAGCAAACGGGAGTCGTACACCGGGGAGCTGTTTTTT,CASSKRESYTGELFF
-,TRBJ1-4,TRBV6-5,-,TGTGCCAGCAGTAGACGGACAGTCGGAAGCGAAAAACTGTTTTTT,CASSRRTVGSEKLFF
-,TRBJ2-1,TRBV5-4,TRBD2,TGTGCCAGCAGCGCTTCGGGCGCGGGGGGGCGCTACAATGAGCAGTTCTTC,CASSASGAGGRYNEQFF
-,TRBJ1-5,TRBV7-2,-,TGTGCCAGCAGCTTAGCAGGGGGGCGCGGCAATCAGCCCCAGCATTTT,CASSLAGGRGNQPQHF
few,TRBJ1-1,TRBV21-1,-,TGTGCCAGCAGCTCTCTGACAGAGAGATACACTGAAGCTTTCTTT,CASSSLTERYTEAFF
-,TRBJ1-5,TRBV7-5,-,TGTGTCAGAAGCTCCACCCGGGGGGACCAGCCCCAGCATTTT,CVRSSTRGDQPQHF
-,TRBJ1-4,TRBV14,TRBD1,TGTGCCAGCAGCGCTACAGGGGCGGCTAATGAAAAACTGTTTTTT,CASSATGAANEKLFF
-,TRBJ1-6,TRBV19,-,TGTGCCAGTACCGGGGCCAGCTCCTATAATTCACCCCTCCACTTT,CASTGASSYNSPLHF
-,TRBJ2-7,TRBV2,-,TGTGCCAGCAACATGGACGGGTACGAGCAGTACTTC,CASNMDGYEQYF
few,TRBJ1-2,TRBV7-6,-,TGTGCCAGCAGCAGTAACCGGGGGAACTATGGCTACACCTTC,CASSSNRGNYGYTF
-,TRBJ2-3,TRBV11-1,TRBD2,TGTGCCAGCAGCACACGACTAGCTAGCACAGATACGCAGTATTTT,CASSTRLASTDTQYF